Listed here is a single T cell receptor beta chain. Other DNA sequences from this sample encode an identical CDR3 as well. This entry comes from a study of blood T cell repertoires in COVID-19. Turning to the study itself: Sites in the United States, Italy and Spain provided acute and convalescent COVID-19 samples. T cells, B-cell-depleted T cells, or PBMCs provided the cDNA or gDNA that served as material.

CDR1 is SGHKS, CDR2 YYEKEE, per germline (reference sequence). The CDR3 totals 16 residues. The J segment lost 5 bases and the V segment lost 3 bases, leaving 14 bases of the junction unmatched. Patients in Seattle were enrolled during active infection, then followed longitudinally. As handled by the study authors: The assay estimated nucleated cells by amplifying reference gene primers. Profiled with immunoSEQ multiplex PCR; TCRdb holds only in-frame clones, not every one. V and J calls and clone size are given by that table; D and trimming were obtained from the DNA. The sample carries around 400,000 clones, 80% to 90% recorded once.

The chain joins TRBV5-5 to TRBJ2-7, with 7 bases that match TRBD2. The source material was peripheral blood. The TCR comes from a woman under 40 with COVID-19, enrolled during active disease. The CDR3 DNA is TGTGCCAGCAGCTGGGGGGGTCGGGTTACCCCCAACGAGCAGTACTTC. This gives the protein CASSWGGRVTPNEQYF.